This T cell receptor (beta chain) derives from a study of blood T cells in healthy people across ages (dated by TCRdb to between 2015 and 2016). Regarding the research as a whole: In model experiments, roughly one uniquely barcoded TCR beta cDNA molecule per two T cells was captured by template switching. To avoid experimental bias, donors of different ages were distributed randomly across sequencing lanes. Two additional independent replicas of 1 million unique cDNA reads from the same blood draw were analyzed for two donors (one aged 18 to 29 and one aged 80 or older). The study measured age-related changes in TCR beta repertoire diversity using deep sequencing normalized with unique cDNA molecular identifiers. The donors were split into four age groups: young (average about 15 years), middle-aged (roughly 39), aged (approximately 60) and long-lived (over 80). Study-wide conclusions, independent of this receptor: Estimates of total diversity from one million sequenced T cells were regarded as lower bounds and underestimates. The percentage of naive T cells measured by flow cytometry correlated strongly with observed TCR beta diversity. The long-lived group showed more naive CD4+ T cells, fewer expanded clones and increased TCR diversity than the aged group, suggesting age selection. Observed TCR beta diversity per million T cells fell roughly linearly with age, and a significant reduction was already apparent by age approximately 41. Bulk unsorted PBMC profiling prevented conclusive comparison of naive and antigen-experienced compartments. Because the CMV infection status of the donors was unknown, age-related changes in expanded clonotypes may potentially have been confounded.

From a lookup of the germline V gene, CDR1 and CDR2 are SQVTM and ANQGSEA. Measured from the cysteine to the phenylalanine, the CDR3 is 18 residues long. CDR3 DNA only is kept here, 54 bases in frame from base 1. V has 0 bases trimmed and J has 0 bases trimmed; junction bases matching no gene number 8. Library construction relied on 5' RACE. The instrument given in TCRdb is Illumina HiSeq 2500. A second PCR of about 6 to 11 cycles was run with a J-beta primer mix and a sample-barcoded 5' primer. A unique molecular identifier was introduced onto each TCR beta cDNA molecule by a template-switch 5' adaptor carrying 12 random nucleotides. Each sample yielded at least 2.5 million CDR3-containing paired-end reads. First-strand cDNA synthesis was performed from all RNA using the Mint cDNA synthesis kit, with priming by a TRBC-specific oligonucleotide. Following uracil-DNA glycosylase treatment, a first 18-cycle PCR with universal primers M1SS and BC2_uni_R was performed on all cDNA. The paper's processing steps were these. Each sample was normalized by randomly selecting 1 million high-quality reads, each carrying a distinct molecular identifier. Instead of being binned into consensus sequences, reads that shared molecular identifiers were thrown out. MiTCR, run with a Q25 quality threshold and the strictest error-elimination algorithm, handled CDR3 identification, clonotype clustering and error correction. Lower-bound total TCR beta diversity was estimated with a nonparametric unseen species model using Euler transformation. Starting from the raw public reads, TCRdb applied fastp trimming at Q25, assembled clones with MiXCR and retained in-frame beta chains. Entries are consolidated by CDR3 protein sequence, retaining the most common genes and DNA. TCRdb, not the authors, supplied the V and J calls. Counted in this sample were 550,000 to 700,000 distinct CDR3 sequences; roughly 28% of them appeared once. Clones ranked in the top ten supply about 18% of the sample.

The roughly 37 donors, aged about 6 to 100 years, were systemically healthy Caucasian individuals from Russia. Roughly 10 milliliters of peripheral blood were drawn from each donor into EDTA-treated Vacutainer tubes. Ficoll-Paque density-gradient centrifugation was used to isolate PBMCs, with at least 7 million per sample. Trizol reagent was used to extract total RNA from PBMCs, with at least 6 micrograms per sample. For every donor, flow cytometry on a PBMC aliquot measured the percentage of naive CD45RAhigh/CD27high T cells. To note about this clonotype: What antigen it recognizes has not been identified. No much larger clone exists at a distance of one base, and base qualities are not known.

The receptor comes from a woman aged 65 to 85 in good health. The specimen sequenced was blood. The sequence is built from TRBV29-1 and TRBJ2-1; 10 bases in the middle match TRBD2. The DNA sequence is given as TGCAGCGTTGAAGAACAACTAGCGGGACCTTTCTCCTACAATGAGCAGTTCTTC. It is translated as CSVEEQLAGPFSYNEQFF.